This entry describes one TCR beta chain. Its cognate antigen is unknown. Assay used: immunoSEQ multiplex PCR; TCRdb lists only in-frame clones, some missing. In the table there are some 50,000 clones, around 91% of which are singletons. Germline assignment: CDR1 MDHEN and CDR2 SYDVKM. V dropped 3 bases and J dropped 5; count of bases not matched to a gene: 8. The CDR3 sequence is 16 residues long. This specimen comes from a study of T cell responses to AZD1222 COVID-19 vaccine. Points from the study as a whole: At 160-218 and 743-854, vaccine-associated CD4 TCRs were dominant, and they spanned spike.

The chain employs TRBV28 and TRBJ2-3, with 10 positions matching TRBD2. Sample: peripheral blood, taken 28 days after the second AZD1222 dose. The origin of this receptor is an adult who received the AZD1222 COVID-19 vaccine. The chain's CDR3 is CASSFGLAGVGDTQYF. CDR3 nucleotide sequence: TGTGCCAGCAGTTTTGGGCTAGCGGGAGTCGGAGATACGCAGTATTTT. Full variable domain (missing parts from reference TRBV28 and TRBJ2-3): DVKVTQSSRYLVKRTGEKVFLECVQDMDHENMFWYRQDPGLGLRLIYFSYDVKMKEKGDIPEGYSVSREKKERFSLILESASTNQTSMYLCASSFGLAGVGDTQYFGPGTRLTVL.